The 8 T cell receptor beta chains below come from one sample, sequenced in a study of OX40 agonist ivuxolimab in advanced cancers. The method was immunoSEQ multiplex PCR; TCRdb's version includes in-frame clones alone and lacks a portion of them. This table has about 21,000 clones, approximately 80% appearing once. The specimen was CD4+ or CD8+ T cells sorted from blood, collected in a trial of the OX40 agonist ivuxolimab. The origin of the receptors is an adult with an advanced solid tumor such as melanoma, head and neck, liver or kidney cancer.

The chain has TRBV4-2 and TRBJ2-1; D not certain. CDR3 length: 14 residues. Trimming took 1 base from V and 8 from J, leaving 12 bases between them. The germline CDR1 and CDR2 sequences are LGHNA and YNFKEQ. The CDR3: CASSQVRAEDEQFF. The CDR3 DNA reads TGTGCCAGCAGCCAAGTCCGAGCTGAAGATGAGCAGTTCTTC.

For the CDR3, the DNA is TGTGCCAGCAGCGTAGGAAGGACTAGTAGATACGAGCAGTACTTC. It codes for CASSVGRTSRYEQYF. The chain couples TRBV9 to TRBJ2-7, with 7 bases matching TRBD2. Germline V CDR1 and CDR2: SGDLS, YYNGEE. CDR3 length equals 15 residues. Losses at the gene ends were 0 bases for V and 4 bases for J; bases not matched to a gene: 7.

By its share, this clone is medium-sized. The chain has TRBV11-2 and TRBJ1-2, with a tentative D call TRBD1 (5 bases). Looked up from germline, CDR1 is SGHAT and CDR2 is FQNNGV. The length of the CDR3 is 16 residues. The V end was cut by 0 bases, the J end by 7 bases, with 18 bases between. The CDR3 reads CASSLDRGRGLIGYTF. The CDR3 nucleotides are TGTGCCAGCAGCTTAGATCGCGGAAGGGGACTGATTGGCTACACCTTC.

V is TRBV7-9 and J is TRBJ1-2; TRBD1 aligns across 8 bases. The CDR3 extends over 15 amino acids. Losses at the gene ends were 5 bases for V and 4 bases for J; bases not matched to a gene: 9. Germline V gene sequence: CDR1 SEHNR, CDR2 FQNEAQ (reference sequence). The CDR3 bases are TGTGCCAGCAGCACAGCAGGGGGCAGGAGCTATGGCTACACCTTC. The encoded protein is CASSTAGGRSYGYTF.

The chain combines TRBV4-1 with TRBJ2-1; TRBD2 might be the D (6 bases). The germline CDR1 and CDR2 sequences are MGHRA and YSYEKL. This CDR3 region has 15 residues. Trimming shortened V by 5 bases and J by 5 bases, and 16 bases separated the two germline ends. CDR3 DNA: TGCGCCAGCAGCTCGCAGCCCCGGGAGCACAATGAGCAGTTCTTC. Amino acid sequence: CASSSQPREHNEQFF.

The chain recombines TRBV4-1 with TRBJ2-7; maybe TRBD2 (6 bases). Germline V gene sequence: CDR1 MGHRA, CDR2 YSYEKL. This CDR3 has 15 residues. Trimming took 5 bases from V and 3 from J, leaving 17 bases between them. Written as DNA, the CDR3 is TGCGCCAGCAGCTTGGCTAGCGCCCGGCTCTACGAGCAGTACTTC. The encoded protein is CASSLASARLYEQYF.

This clone was detected a few times. The rearrangement uses TRBV7-9 and TRBJ1-1; maybe TRBD1 (6 bases). The CDR3 runs 12 residues. Per the germline V gene, CDR1 is SEHNR and CDR2 is FQNEAQ (reference sequence). Between the trimmed V and J ends, which lost 5 bases and 7 bases, there was a span of 11 bases. The CDR3 spells CASSQRGGEAFF. The CDR3 DNA follows: TGTGCCAGCAGCCAGAGGGGGGGTGAAGCTTTCTTT.

The rearrangement uses TRBV7-9 and TRBJ2-7; possible D gene TRBD2, 6 bases. The germline gives CDR1 SEHNR, CDR2 FQNEAQ (reference sequence). This CDR3 has 17 residues. Trimming removed 5 bases from V and 1 base from J, with 21 bases in between. The CDR3 DNA reads as TGTGCCAGCAGCCCCCCCATAGGTAGCGGTTCTTCCTACGAGCAGTACTTC. Protein product: CASSPPIGSGSSYEQYF.